This TCR beta chain emerged from a study of technical replicates of blood from four donors. TCRdb's table, derived via immunoSEQ multiplex PCR, lists solely in-frame clones and lacks some. Of 99,000 or so clones in the sample, around 95% were seen once. This TCR came from a human donor in good health. The specimen sequenced was T cells isolated from PBMCs.

CDR3 in DNA: TGTGCCAGCAGTATGGGACAGCCTAGCACAGATACGCAGTATTTT. As protein: CASSMGQPSTDTQYF. The genes are TRBV28 and TRBJ2-3, with 7 bases identical to TRBD1. This CDR3 contains 15 residues. V was clipped by 5 bases and J by 0 bases; unmatched bases: 5. Germline V gene sequence: CDR1 MDHEN, CDR2 SYDVKM.